Presented here are 8 T cell receptor beta chains from one specimen sequenced in a study of shared clonotypes between healthy human individuals. Libraries were prepared by immunoSEQ multiplex PCR; TCRdb keeps only in-frame clonotypes and omits some of them. Of about 110,000 clones listed, under 70% were seen once; the top ten hold approximately 23%. The sequenced material came from memory CD8+ T cells sorted from blood. Subset of the sample: CD45RO+ cells pooled with CCR7-negative TemRA cells. Source of these receptors: a woman in her twenties or thirties in good health.

The chain carries TRBV7-9 and TRBJ2-3; D gene uncertain. The CDR3 has 14 amino acids. In germline, CDR1 is SEHNR, CDR2 FQNEAQ (reference sequence). V was trimmed by 0 bases and J by 0 bases, leaving 4 bases between them. CDR3 DNA sequence: TGTGCCAGCAGCTTAGCGATAAGCACAGATACGCAGTATTTT. As protein: CASSLAISTDTQYF.

DNA of the CDR3: TGTGCCAGCAGTTACGCGAATACCCTGAACACTGAAGCTTTCTTT. This encodes CASSYANTLNTEAFF. The rearrangement links TRBV6-6 to TRBJ1-1; D remains ambiguous. This CDR3 has 15 residues. With 2 bases removed from V and 0 bases from J, the gap between germline ends came to 10 bases. Germline V gives CDR1 MNHNY, CDR2 SVGAGI (reference sequence).

The rearrangement links TRBV7-9 to TRBJ2-7; either TRBD1 or TRBD2 may fit D (5 bases each). Germline-derived CDR1 and CDR2 are SEHNR and FQNEAQ (reference sequence). The CDR3 loop spans 14 amino acids. Trimming stripped 2 bases from V and 2 bases from J, with 10 bases between. DNA of the CDR3: TGTGCCAGCAGCTTAATGTGGGACGCCTACGAGCAGTACTTC. Translated, it gives CASSLMWDAYEQYF.

The gene calls are TRBV11-2 and TRBJ2-5; 7 bases match TRBD1. Trimming took 4 bases from V and 5 from J; bases not matched to a gene: 4. CDR3 length: 13 amino acids. Germline values: CDR1 SGHAT, CDR2 FQNNGV. The CDR3 protein is CASSYQGDETQYF. CDR3 nucleotide sequence: TGTGCCAGCAGCTACCAGGGGGACGAGACCCAGTACTTC.

There are many counts of this clone. The rearrangement uses TRBV6-1 and TRBJ2-7; D is unresolved. The CDR3 is 15 residues long. Deletions cut 1 base from V and 0 bases from J, with 10 bases between. Germline lookup yields CDR1 MNHNS and CDR2 SASEGT. The CDR3 DNA sequence: TGTGCCAGCAGTGAAGGCGCCTCGAGCTCCTACGAGCAGTACTTC. It translates to CASSEGASSSYEQYF.

The genes are TRBV11-3 and TRBJ1-4; 9 bases map to TRBD1. Losses at the gene ends were 4 bases for V and 4 bases for J; bases not matched to a gene: 4. The germline CDR1 and CDR2 sequences are SGHNT and YENEEA. This CDR3 comprises 15 residues. The CDR3 is CASSSRDRVNEKLFF. DNA for the CDR3: TGTGCCAGCAGCTCCCGGGACAGGGTTAATGAAAAACTGTTTTTT.

In this sample, this clone turned up many times. The sample contains more than one DNA sequence encoding this CDR3. V gene TRBV6-4 combines with J gene TRBJ2-3; D perhaps matches TRBD2 (5 bases). The CDR3 covers 14 residues. V was trimmed by 3 bases and J by 4 bases, leaving 11 bases between them. Germline lookup yields CDR1 MRHNA and CDR2 SNTAGT. The CDR3 loop reads CASSETAEPDTQYF. CDR3 DNA sequence: TGTGCCAGCAGTGAAACAGCGGAGCCAGATACGCAGTATTTT.

V and J are TRBV5-8 and TRBJ1-1; no reliable D call. This CDR3 has 14 residues. Trimming took 4 bases from V and 0 from J, leaving 10 bases between them. CDR1 is SGHTS, CDR2 YDEGEE, per germline. The CDR3 DNA reads as TGTGCCAGCAGCCTGTCGTCAATGAACACTGAAGCTTTCTTT. This translates into CASSLSSMNTEAFF.